This T cell receptor beta chain was recorded in a study of T-cell reconstitution after alpha-beta-depleted transplantation in children. Using unique molecular identifiers, the investigators prepared the TCRbeta library. One entry per CDR3 protein results from TCRdb running MiXCR on the PCR reads. The sample has 90,000 to 150,000 distinct CDR3 sequences; roughly 23% are singletons. The study, taken as a whole, reports: Newly produced T cells mostly accounted for T-cell counts and diversity one year post-transplant. Surviving recipient T cells and thymic progenitors underlay high day-60 TCRbeta diversity in some patients. It was reported that alpha-beta T cells came from several hundred expanded graft clones (about two months after transplant).

Trimming cost V 7 bases and J 0 bases, with 10 bases left between them. The CDR3 runs 14 residues. CDR1 is MDHEN and CDR2 is SYDVKM in the germline V gene. A word on this clonotype: Antigen specificity is unknown.

The sequenced sample was PBMCs, mostly from graft donor cells, obtained 180 days after TCRalphabeta/CD19-depleted stem cell transplant. The J gene is TRBJ2-4, the V gene TRBV28; D not certain. This receptor was identified in a male patient between 2 and 10 years old who had a stem cell transplant for chronic granulomatous disease, so the T cells may come from the graft donor. The DNA of the CDR3 is TGTGCCAGCATAGACGACCTAGCCAAAAACATTCAGTACTTC. Amino acids: CASIDDLAKNIQYF.